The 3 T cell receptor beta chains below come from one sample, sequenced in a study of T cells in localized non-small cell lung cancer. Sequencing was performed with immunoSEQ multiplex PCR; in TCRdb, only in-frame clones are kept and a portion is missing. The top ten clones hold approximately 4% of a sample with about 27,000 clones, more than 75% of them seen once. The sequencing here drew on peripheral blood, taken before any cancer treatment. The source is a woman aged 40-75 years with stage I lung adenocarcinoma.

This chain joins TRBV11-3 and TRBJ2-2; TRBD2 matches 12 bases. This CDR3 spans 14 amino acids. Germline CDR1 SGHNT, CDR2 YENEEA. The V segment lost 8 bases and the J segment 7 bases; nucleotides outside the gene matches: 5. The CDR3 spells CASRTSGEGGELFF. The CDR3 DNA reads TGTGCCAGCCGGACTAGCGGGGAAGGCGGGGAGCTGTTTTTT.

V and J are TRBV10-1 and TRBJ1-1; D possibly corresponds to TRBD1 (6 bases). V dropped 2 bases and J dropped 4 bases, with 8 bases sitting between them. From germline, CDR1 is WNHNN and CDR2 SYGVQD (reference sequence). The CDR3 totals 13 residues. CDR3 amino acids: CASSERGTTEAFF. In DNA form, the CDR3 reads TGCGCCAGCAGTGAGAGGGGGACCACTGAAGCTTTCTTT.

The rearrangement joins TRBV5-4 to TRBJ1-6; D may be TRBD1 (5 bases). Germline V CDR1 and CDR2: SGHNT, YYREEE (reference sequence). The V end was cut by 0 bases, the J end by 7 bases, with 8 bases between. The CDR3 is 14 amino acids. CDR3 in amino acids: CASSLEQENSPLHF. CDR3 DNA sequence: TGTGCCAGCAGCTTGGAACAGGAGAATTCACCCCTCCACTTT.